What follows is one T cell receptor beta chain and its context. In terms of origin and age, donors were healthy Caucasian individuals from Russia aged roughly 6 to 90. Total RNA extraction produced at least 5.5 micrograms (per sample) for the study. This sample was included in a study of blood T cells in healthy people across ages. A second PCR of roughly 7 to 11 cycles used a sample-barcoded 5' primer and a J-beta primer mix. Researchers report that a template-switch adaptor with 12 random nucleotides tagged each cDNA molecule. TCRdb reprocessed the 5' RACE reads via MiXCR and lists one record per CDR3 protein. The sample lists around 1.5 million distinct CDR3 sequences; around 35% were seen once. In germline, CDR1 is DFQATT, CDR2 SNEGSKA (reference sequence). V trimming: 2 bases; J trimming: 6 bases; junction bases outside the gene matches: 12. The CDR3 is 16 amino acids.

V and J are TRBV20-1 and TRBJ1-5; 8 nucleotides align to TRBD1. The clonotype was recovered from a woman in her twenties or thirties in good health. The sample taken for sequencing was blood. The CDR3 nucleotides are TGCAGTGCTAGATCCCCAGGGCAGGGGGCGAGTCAGCCCCAGCATTTT. Translation gives CSARSPGQGASQPQHF.